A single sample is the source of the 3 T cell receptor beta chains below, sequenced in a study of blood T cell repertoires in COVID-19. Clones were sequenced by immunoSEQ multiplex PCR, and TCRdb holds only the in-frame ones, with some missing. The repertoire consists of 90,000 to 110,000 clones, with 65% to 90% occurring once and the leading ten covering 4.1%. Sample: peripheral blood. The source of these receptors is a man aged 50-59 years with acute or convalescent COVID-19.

CDR3 sequence reads: CASSLRPLGLGSHNEQFF. The DNA for the CDR3 is TGTGCCAGCAGCTTACGCCCTTTAGGACTAGGATCCCATAATGAGCAGTTCTTC. The chain carries TRBV7-6 and TRBJ2-1, with TRBD2 matching 7 bases. CDR3 length: 18 amino acids. CDR1 SGHVS and CDR2 FNYEAQ come from the germline V gene. V was pared by 2 bases and J by 7 bases, with 17 bases of the junction left unmatched.

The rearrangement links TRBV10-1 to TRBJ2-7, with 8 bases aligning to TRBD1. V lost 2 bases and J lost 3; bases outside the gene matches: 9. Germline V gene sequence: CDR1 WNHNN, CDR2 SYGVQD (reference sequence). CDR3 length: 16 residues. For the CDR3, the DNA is TGCGCCAGCAGTGAGGCGCAGGGGGCAAGTCGCTACGAGCAGTACTTC. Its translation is CASSEAQGASRYEQYF.

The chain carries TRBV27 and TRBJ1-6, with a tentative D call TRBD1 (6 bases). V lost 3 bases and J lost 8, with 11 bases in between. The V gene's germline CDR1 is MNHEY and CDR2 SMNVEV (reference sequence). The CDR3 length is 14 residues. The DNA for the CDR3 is TGTGCCAGCAGTTTTGGACAGAGTTATTCACCCCTCCACTTT. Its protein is CASSFGQSYSPLHF.